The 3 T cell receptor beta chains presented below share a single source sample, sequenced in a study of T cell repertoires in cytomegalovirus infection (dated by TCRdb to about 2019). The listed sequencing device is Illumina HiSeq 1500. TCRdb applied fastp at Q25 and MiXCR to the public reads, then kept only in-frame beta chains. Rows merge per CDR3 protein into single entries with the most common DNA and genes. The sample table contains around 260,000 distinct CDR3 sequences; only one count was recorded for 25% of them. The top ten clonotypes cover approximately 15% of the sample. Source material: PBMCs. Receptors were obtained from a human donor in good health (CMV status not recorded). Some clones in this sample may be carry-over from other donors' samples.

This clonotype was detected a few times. CDR3 protein: CASRGTGRTGDEQYF. The CDR3 DNA reads TGTGCCAGCAGGGGGACAGGACGTACGGGGGACGAGCAGTACTTC. The chain is built from TRBV28 and TRBJ2-7; 8 nucleotides agree with TRBD1. The CDR3 runs to 15 residues. From germline, CDR1 is MDHEN and CDR2 SYDVKM. The V segment lost 6 bases and the J segment 5 bases; nucleotides outside the gene matches: 12.

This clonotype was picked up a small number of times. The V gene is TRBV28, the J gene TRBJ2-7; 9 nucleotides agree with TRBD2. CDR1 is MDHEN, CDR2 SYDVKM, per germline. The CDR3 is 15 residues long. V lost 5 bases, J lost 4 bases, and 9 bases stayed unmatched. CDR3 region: CASSGQAGGLYEQYF. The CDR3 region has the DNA TGTGCCAGCAGTGGACAAGCGGGAGGCCTATACGAGCAGTACTTC.

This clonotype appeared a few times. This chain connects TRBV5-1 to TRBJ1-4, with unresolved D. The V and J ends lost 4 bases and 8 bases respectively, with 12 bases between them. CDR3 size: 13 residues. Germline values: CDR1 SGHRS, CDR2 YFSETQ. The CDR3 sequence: CASSRTQREKLFF. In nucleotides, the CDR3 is TGCGCCAGCAGCCGTACCCAACGGGAAAAACTGTTTTTT.